The 20 T cell receptor beta chains given below trace back to one sample, sequenced in a study of OX40 agonist ivuxolimab in advanced cancers. Here immunoSEQ multiplex PCR was the method, and the copy in TCRdb shows in-frame clones only, minus some. The table has about 99,000 clones, 90% to 95% seen once. The material was CD4+ or CD8+ T cells sorted from blood, obtained in a trial of the OX40 agonist ivuxolimab. These receptors were taken from an adult with an advanced solid tumor such as melanoma, head and neck, liver or kidney cancer.

A note on this clone: The junction and the germline gene differ at one end; a read error may be behind it. The rearrangement links TRBV27 to TRBJ1-6; D call uncertain. CDR1 MNHEY and CDR2 SMNVEV come from the germline V gene (reference sequence). This CDR3 comprises 18 residues. The CDR3 DNA is TGTGCCAGCAGCTTATCAACCCATACGAGGGCCTTGGATTCACCCCTCCACTTT. Translation gives CASSLSTHTRALDSPLHF.

This clone was detected only a few times. The chain carries TRBV5-6 and TRBJ2-2, with 7 nucleotides matching TRBD2. The trim removed 1 base at V and 4 bases at J, leaving 4 bases unmatched. The CDR3 is 15 residues long. Germline CDR1 reads SGHDT; CDR2 reads YYEEEE. The CDR3 region has the DNA TGTGCCAGCAGCTTGAGACCTAGCGGCACCGGGGAGCTGTTTTTT. This codes for CASSLRPSGTGELFF.

The chain carries TRBV28 and TRBJ2-7; perhaps TRBD1 as D (6 bases). The V end lost 3 bases, the J end lost 9 bases, and 12 bases lay between the germline ends. The CDR3 runs to 12 residues. Germline V lookup: CDR1 MDHEN, CDR2 SYDVKM. DNA of the CDR3: TGTGCCAGCAGTTTTCCTCGACAGGTGCAGTACTTC. Its translation: CASSFPRQVQYF.

The chain couples TRBV28 to TRBJ1-3; 9 bases are shared with TRBD1. From germline, CDR1 is MDHEN and CDR2 SYDVKM. V shed 6 bases and J 3 bases; nucleotides not matched to a gene: 0. The CDR3 runs 13 residues. The CDR3 is CASRGQGGNTIYF. CDR3 DNA sequence: TGTGCCAGCAGGGGACAGGGTGGAAACACCATATATTTT. The full variable domain, its missing parts supplied by reference TRBV28 and TRBJ1-3, is DVKVTQSSRYLVKRTGEKVFLECVQDMDHENMFWYRQDPGLGLRLIYFSYDVKMKEKGDIPEGYSVSREKKERFSLILESASTNQTSMYLCASRGQGGNTIYFGEGSWLTVV.

The chain has TRBV19 and TRBJ1-1; the D is unclear. CDR1 and CDR2 from the germline V gene are LNHDA and SQIVND (reference sequence). The CDR3 has 13 residues. V was pared by 5 bases and J by 4 bases, with 11 bases between. The CDR3 sequence is CASSPDWGTEAFF. Written as DNA, the CDR3 is TGTGCCAGTAGTCCGGATTGGGGCACTGAAGCTTTCTTT.

This rearrangement joins TRBV6-5 to TRBJ2-2; tentative D call: TRBD1 (5 bases). The V gene's germline CDR1 is MNHEY and CDR2 SVGAGI. V dropped 2 bases and J dropped 4 bases, with 11 bases sitting between them. CDR3 size: 15 residues. This chain's CDR3 is CASSYGRAGTGELFF. CDR3 DNA sequence: TGTGCCAGCAGTTACGGCAGGGCCGGCACCGGGGAGCTGTTTTTT.

The rearrangement uses TRBV29-1 and TRBJ1-5; D remains unclear. Germline lookup yields CDR1 SQVTM and CDR2 ANQGSEA. The V end lost 4 bases, the J end lost 2 bases, and 15 bases lay between the germline ends. The CDR3 consists of 15 residues. CDR3 loop: CSVAEGLLGNQPQHF. The CDR3 region has the DNA TGCAGCGTTGCGGAGGGCCTTTTGGGCAATCAGCCCCAGCATTTT.

V is TRBV7-2 and J is TRBJ2-6; no clear D gene. Trimming took off 5 bases at V and 0 bases at J, with 8 bases between the two ends. Germline CDR1 reads SGHTA; CDR2 reads FQGNSA. The CDR3 contains 15 residues. The CDR3 nucleotides are TGTGCCAGCAGCCAAGTCACCTCTGGGGCCAACGTCCTGACTTTC. Translating gives CASSQVTSGANVLTF.

J is TRBJ2-5 and V is TRBV27; D not resolved. The better agreement between TRBJ2-7 and the DNA end casts doubt on the J call. The length of the CDR3 is 11 residues. CDR1 is MNHEY and CDR2 is SMNVEV in the germline V gene (reference sequence). The CDR3 DNA sequence: TGTGCCAGCAGTTTCTCCTACGAGCAGTACTTC. This codes for CASSFSYEQYF.

This chain connects TRBV7-9 to TRBJ2-1; D not certain. V lost 0 bases and J lost 2, with 14 bases in between. The germline gives CDR1 SEHNR, CDR2 FQNEAQ (reference sequence). This CDR3 contains 17 residues. CDR3 sequence: CASSLAWGSTPYNEQFF. CDR3 sequence (DNA): TGTGCCAGCAGCTTAGCCTGGGGTTCGACTCCCTACAATGAGCAGTTCTTC.

The chain uses TRBV4-3 and TRBJ2-1; no reliable D call. CDR3 length: 15 residues. Germline V gene sequence: CDR1 LGHNA, CDR2 YSLEER. V lost 0 bases, J lost 0 bases, and 6 bases lay in between. The CDR3 DNA reads TGCGCCAGCAGCCAAGAACCCAGCTCCTACAATGAGCAGTTCTTC. Amino acid sequence: CASSQEPSSYNEQFF.

This chain uses TRBV5-5 with TRBJ2-3; 11 nucleotides align to TRBD2. The CDR3 is 16 amino acids. The V and J ends lost 4 bases and 6 bases, in that order; junction bases with no gene match: 10. Germline V CDR1 and CDR2: SGHKS, YYEKEE (reference sequence). The CDR3 DNA is TGTGCCAGCAGCATGTTTAGCGGGAGGGTCTTTGATACGCAGTATTTT. Protein product: CASSMFSGRVFDTQYF. Full variable domain (remainder filled in from reference TRBV5-5 and TRBJ2-3): DAGVTQSPTHLIKTRGQQVTLRCSPISGHKSVSWYQQVLGQGPQFIFQYYEKEERGRGNFPDRFSARQFPNYSSELNVNALLLGDSALYLCASSMFSGRVFDTQYFGPGTRLTVL.

This clone was observed a single time. V and J are TRBV6-1 and TRBJ1-5, with 8 bases aligning to TRBD1. The CDR3 runs to 15 residues. Germline V gene sequence: CDR1 MNHNS, CDR2 SASEGT. Trimming cost V 6 bases and J 1 base; bases outside gene matches: 5. CDR3 in DNA: TGTGCCAGCAGGAAACAGGGGGAGAGCAATCAGCCCCAGCATTTT. Amino acids: CASRKQGESNQPQHF.

The chain joins TRBV6-5 to TRBJ1-4; D is uncertain. V was shortened by 7 bases and J by 4 bases, with 10 bases between the two germline ends. CDR1 is MNHEY and CDR2 is SVGAGI in the germline V gene. CDR3 size: 13 residues. CDR3 sequence reads: CASKGWGNEKLFF. In DNA form, the CDR3 reads TGTGCCAGCAAGGGTTGGGGTAATGAAAAACTGTTTTTT.

The chain carries TRBV11-1 and TRBJ2-3; D may match TRBD1 or TRBD2 (5 bases each). There are 15 residues in the CDR3. Germline CDR1 and CDR2: SGHAT and FQDESV (reference sequence). V lost 5 bases and J 4 bases, leaving 16 bases between the germline ends. As DNA, the CDR3 is TGTGCCAGCAGCCTAGGGGACCCGAGGTCAGATACGCAGTATTTT. It specifies CASSLGDPRSDTQYF.

This chain connects TRBV6-1 to TRBJ1-1, with a possible D match to TRBD1 (6 bases). With 3 bases removed from V and 8 bases from J, the gap between germline ends came to 13 bases. The CDR3 spans 13 residues. Germline V lookup: CDR1 MNHNS, CDR2 SASEGT. The chain's CDR3 is CASSEKDSSEAFF. The CDR3 DNA follows: TGTGCCAGCAGTGAGAAGGACAGCTCAGAAGCTTTCTTT.

A note on this clone: Other nucleotide sequences from this sample produce the same CDR3. This chain links TRBV5-1 with TRBJ2-3; no clear D. Between the trimmed V and J ends, which lost 0 bases and 0 bases, there was a span of 5 bases. In germline, CDR1 is SGHRS, CDR2 YFSETQ. The CDR3 runs to 14 residues. The CDR3 region has the DNA TGCGCCAGCAGCTTGGCCGGAAGCACAGATACGCAGTATTTT. Translating it yields CASSLAGSTDTQYF.

V and J are TRBV11-1 and TRBJ2-7; 9 positions agree with TRBD1. Trimming took 1 base from V and 6 from J; bases not matched to a gene: 7. CDR1 SGHAT and CDR2 FQDESV come from the germline V gene (reference sequence). The CDR3 consists of 15 residues. The CDR3 DNA is TGTGCCAGCAGCTTAGTAGGGGGACAGGGTGGCGAGCAGTACTTC. Amino acids: CASSLVGGQGGEQYF. The full variable domain, completed using reference TRBV11-1 and TRBJ2-7, is EAEVAQSPRYKITEKSQAVAFWCDPISGHATLYWYRQILGQGPELLVQFQDESVVDDSQLPKDRFSAERLKGVDSTLKIQPAELGDSAMYLCASSLVGGQGGEQYFGPGTRLTVT.

CDR3 region: CASSLGTGAQQPQHF. The CDR3 nucleotides are TGTGCCAGCAGCTTAGGGACAGGGGCACAGCAGCCCCAGCATTTT. The gene calls are TRBV7-2 and TRBJ1-5; 9 bases line up with TRBD1. Germline values: CDR1 SGHTA, CDR2 FQGNSA. Germline trimming cut 1 base from V and 7 bases from J; bases unmatched to any gene: 5. The CDR3 runs 15 residues.

J is TRBJ2-7 and V is TRBV19; 9 bases match TRBD2. The CDR3 totals 12 residues. V lost 10 bases, J lost 3 bases, and 4 bases stayed unmatched. Germline CDR1 and CDR2: LNHDA and SQIVND (reference sequence). The CDR3 loop reads CATQAGGYEQYF. CDR3 nucleotides: TGTGCCACCCAAGCGGGGGGCTACGAGCAGTACTTC.